The sequence of this T cell receptor beta chain was determined in a study of shared clonotypes between healthy human individuals. Whole-study context: Three plates each covered CD4 naive and memory; CD8 naive two, CD8 memory one.

Only CD45RO-negative cells positively selected for CCR7 counted as naive CD8 cells, so terminally differentiated effector memory CD45RA+ cells were excluded. General study points: Among several donors, approximately 5% of naive CD4 clonotypes were found in common.

There are 15 residues in the CDR3. The V segment lost 1 base and the J segment 4 bases; nucleotides outside the gene matches: 0. Germline V gives CDR1 LNHDA, CDR2 SQIVND (reference sequence). Produced via immunoSEQ multiplex PCR; TCRdb's table is partial and in-frame only. This table has hundreds of thousands of clones, around 96% appearing once. A remark on this clone: Its antigen is as yet unknown. Other DNA sequences in this sample translate to the same CDR3.

Sequenced material: naive CD8+ T cells sorted from blood. The genes are TRBV19 and TRBJ2-1, with 11 bases lining up with TRBD2. The sequence was collected from a woman in her 30s in good health. CDR3 protein: CASSIGLAGYNEQFF. The CDR3 DNA sequence: TGTGCCAGTAGTATAGGACTAGCGGGATACAATGAGCAGTTCTTC.